One and the same sample provided the 19 T cell receptor beta chains below, sequenced in a study of cytomegalovirus exposure and HLA in healthy donors. Primers for the PCR totalled 60 Vbeta and 13 Jbeta. Measured with immunoSEQ multiplex PCR; TCRdb has only the in-frame clones, and not every one. Of some 93,000 clones listed, roughly 60% are singletons. The sample was PBMCs. The source is a boy under 18 in good health and CMV-seropositive.

This clone appeared a single time. This chain uses TRBV2 with TRBJ2-7; 8 bases are a match to TRBD1. The length of the CDR3 is 14 residues. V trimming: 2 bases; J trimming: 7 bases; junction bases outside the gene matches: 7. Germline CDR1 is SNHLY and CDR2 is FYNNEI. The CDR3 here is CASSESRGLQEQYF. The CDR3 DNA reads as TGTGCCAGCAGTGAATCCAGGGGGCTTCAAGAGCAGTACTTC.

This clone was observed a few times. The V call is TRBV4-1, the J call TRBJ2-7, with TRBD1 matching over 10 bases. The ends lost 6 bases at V and 7 bases at J; junction bases unmatched: 9. The CDR3 extends over 14 amino acids. The germline gives CDR1 MGHRA, CDR2 YSYEKL. For the CDR3, the DNA is TGCGCCAGCAGTCGACAGGGGGCAACGGAGGAGCAGTACTTC. Protein product: CASSRQGATEEQYF.

CDR3 coding DNA: TGTGCCAGCAGCTCTTTGACAGGGTCACTGTTTTTT. Translated, it gives CASSSLTGSLFF. The chain employs TRBV5-6 and TRBJ1-4, with 7 bases aligning to TRBD1. The J segment lost 13 bases and the V segment lost 3 bases, leaving 6 bases of the junction unmatched. Germline V gene sequence: CDR1 SGHDT, CDR2 YYEEEE. This CDR3 is 12 amino acids long.

This rearrangement joins TRBV28 to TRBJ2-1; 9 bases align to TRBD2. The junction had 5 bases not matched to a gene; V was cut back by 5 bases and J by 15 bases. Germline CDR1 and CDR2: MDHEN and SYDVKM. The CDR3 contains 11 residues. The CDR3 region is CASSPGLARFF. The CDR3 coding sequence is TGTGCCAGCAGTCCAGGACTAGCGAGGTTCTTC.

This chain uses TRBV19 with TRBJ1-5, with D unclear. Germline values: CDR1 LNHDA, CDR2 SQIVND (reference sequence). CDR3 length: 12 residues. V lost 1 base, J lost 7 bases, and 5 bases lay in between. Written as DNA, the CDR3 is TGTGCCAGTAGTATAGGTAGCCAGCCCCAGCATTTT. Its protein product is CASSIGSQPQHF.

This rearrangement joins TRBV7-9 to TRBJ2-7; TRBD2 matches 7 bases. There are 13 residues in the CDR3. Germline V CDR1 and CDR2: SEHNR, FQNEAQ (reference sequence). V lost 6 bases to trimming and J lost 5 bases; unmatched junction nucleotides: 7. The CDR3 sequence: CASSYPGGDEQYF. In nucleotides, the CDR3 is TGTGCCAGCAGTTACCCGGGAGGCGACGAGCAGTACTTC.

This clone was counted between two and nine times. This chain links TRBV6-1 with TRBJ1-2; 12 bases line up with TRBD1. V shed 4 bases, J shed 5 bases, and the junction held 11 bases outside the gene matches. The CDR3 runs 17 residues. Germline CDR1 and CDR2: MNHNS and SASEGT. The CDR3, as DNA: TGTGCCAGCAGTGCCACTTCCGGGACAGGGGGCCTTTATGGCTACACCTTC. Its protein product is CASSATSGTGGLYGYTF.

The chain couples TRBV10-2 to TRBJ2-2; 7 bases are shared with TRBD1. The J segment lost 8 bases and the V segment lost 7 bases, leaving 16 bases of the junction unmatched. CDR1 and CDR2 from the germline V gene are WSHSY and SAAADI. The CDR3 totals 16 residues. CDR3 in amino acids: CASTHPGTAPIGELFF. Here the CDR3 DNA reads TGCGCCAGCACCCATCCCGGGACAGCCCCCATAGGGGAGCTGTTTTTT.

The chain employs TRBV5-1 and TRBJ1-1, with D uncertain. The ends were cut back, 4 bases at V and 6 bases at J, with 13 bases in the middle. CDR1 SGHRS and CDR2 YFSETQ come from the germline V gene. This CDR3 contains 13 residues. DNA for the CDR3: TGCGCCAGCAGCATCGGGAAGGACGCTGAAGCTTTCTTT. Amino acids: CASSIGKDAEAFF.

A few counts support this clone. The chain joins TRBV29-1 to TRBJ1-3; D is ambiguous. V was pared by 7 bases and J by 7 bases, with 17 bases between. CDR1 and CDR2 from the germline V gene are SQVTM and ANQGSEA. This CDR3 region has 13 residues. The CDR3 nucleotides are TGCAGCGCTCAGAGGCTAATCGGGAACACCATATATTTT. Amino acids: CSAQRLIGNTIYF.

This chain uses TRBV5-6 with TRBJ2-7; possibly TRBD1 for D (5 bases). V was pared by 0 bases and J by 5 bases, with 21 bases between. The CDR3 loop spans 17 amino acids. Germline CDR1 is SGHDT and CDR2 is YYEEEE. The CDR3 DNA reads as TGTGCCAGCAGCTTGGTTAGGCAACGGACCCTGGGGCACGAGCAGTACTTC. It encodes CASSLVRQRTLGHEQYF.

In its sample, this clone was seen a few times. This rearrangement joins TRBV7-6 to TRBJ2-7, with no clear D. The CDR3 totals 13 residues. V lost 2 bases, J lost 5 bases, and 10 bases lay in between. Germline CDR1 reads SGHVS; CDR2 reads FNYEAQ. The CDR3 loop reads CASSLSRRDEQYF. The CDR3 DNA reads TGTGCCAGCAGCTTAAGTAGGAGAGACGAGCAGTACTTC. Supplemented by reference TRBV7-6 and TRBJ2-7, the full variable domain reads GAGVSQSPRYKVTKRGQDVALRCDPISGHVSLYWYRQALGQGPEFLTYFNYEAQQDKSGLPNDRFSAERPEGSISTLTIQRTEQRDSAMYRCASSLSRRDEQYFGPGTRLTVT.

This clone was counted a few times. The chain carries TRBV7-3 and TRBJ2-3; TRBD2 matches at 8 bases. The CDR3 loop spans 15 amino acids. Germline CDR1 and CDR2: SGHTA and FQGTGA. V trimming: 3 bases; J trimming: 5 bases; junction bases outside the gene matches: 7. CDR3 sequence: CASSFFGRVEDTQYF. DNA of the CDR3: TGTGCCAGCAGCTTTTTCGGGAGGGTTGAAGATACGCAGTATTTT.

This rearrangement joins TRBV7-9 to TRBJ1-1; D call uncertain. The length of the CDR3 is 13 residues. Germline values: CDR1 SEHNR, CDR2 FQNEAQ (reference sequence). The ends were cut back, 0 bases at V and 6 bases at J, with 8 bases in the middle. CDR3 coding DNA: TGTGCCAGCAGCTTAGCGAGGGTCCCTGAAGCTTTCTTT. As protein: CASSLARVPEAFF.

This chain links TRBV6-5 with TRBJ1-5; D ambiguous. The CDR3 is made up of 15 amino acids. Germline values: CDR1 MNHEY, CDR2 SVGAGI. Trimming took 2 bases from V and 0 from J, leaving 8 bases between them. As DNA, the CDR3 is TGTGCCAGCAGTTACGATCGCTATAGCAATCAGCCCCAGCATTTT. It codes for CASSYDRYSNQPQHF.

The rearrangement uses TRBV2 and TRBJ2-2; 11 bases are shared with TRBD1. Looked up from germline, CDR1 is SNHLY and CDR2 is FYNNEI. The CDR3 spans 15 residues. Trimming cost V 2 bases and J 6 bases; bases outside gene matches: 2. The CDR3 loop reads CASSERGQGAGELFF. The CDR3 DNA reads as TGTGCCAGCAGTGAAAGGGGACAGGGGGCCGGGGAGCTGTTTTTT.

The chain uses TRBV5-1 and TRBJ2-3, with TRBD1 identical over 7 bases. V was clipped by 0 bases and J by 4 bases; unmatched bases: 8. Per the germline V gene, CDR1 is SGHRS and CDR2 is YFSETQ. This CDR3 is built from 16 residues. The CDR3 sequence: CASSLATGSQADTQYF. Here the CDR3 DNA reads TGCGCCAGCAGCTTGGCGACAGGGTCGCAAGCAGATACGCAGTATTTT.

There are a few counts of this clone. The chain has TRBV5-1 and TRBJ2-2; 9 bases fit TRBD2. CDR3 size: 14 residues. Looked up from germline, CDR1 is SGHRS and CDR2 is YFSETQ. V lost 5 bases, J lost 5 bases, and 4 bases stayed unmatched. CDR3 protein: CASRSGLATGELFF. The CDR3 DNA sequence: TGCGCCAGCAGATCGGGACTAGCTACCGGGGAGCTGTTTTTT.

This chain uses TRBV6-5 with TRBJ1-1; a possible D gene is TRBD1 (5 bases). Germline assignment: CDR1 MNHEY and CDR2 SVGAGI. The CDR3 consists of 11 residues. V gave up 4 bases and J gave up 8 bases, with 8 bases separating them. CDR3 DNA: TGTGCCAGCAGTTTTCGGACAGAAGCTTTCTTT. It translates to CASSFRTEAFF.